Listed below are T cell receptor beta chains from one sample, sequenced in a study of response to subunit inactivated influenza vaccine. One entry per CDR3 protein, called by TCRdb with MiXCR from the RT-PCR reads. The sample shows roughly 710,000 distinct CDR3 sequences, 14% of them seen only once. This sample comprised PBMCs from blood, obtained roughly 15 days before vaccination. These receptors originate from a man aged 45 to 65 who received an inactivated influenza vaccine. CDR3s include the opening cysteine and the closing phenylalanine or tryptophan. The D gene is left open where the match is weak. The size entry is marked missing in some rows and otherwise reads once, few, many or a size class.

abundance: few
d_gene: TRBD2
j_gene: TRBJ2-2
v_gene: TRBV12-3/TRBV12-4
CDR3aa: CASSHTSGSRELFF
CDR3nt: TGTGCCAGCAGTCACACTAGCGGGAGCCGGGAGCTGTTTTTT

abundance: few
d_gene: NA
j_gene: TRBJ1-2
v_gene: TRBV28
CDR3aa: CASRKFYGYTF
CDR3nt: TGTGCCAGCCGCAAATTCTATGGCTACACCTTC

abundance: few
d_gene: NA
j_gene: TRBJ1-2
v_gene: TRBV20-1
CDR3aa: CSATDGTYGYTF
CDR3nt: TGCAGTGCTACCGACGGGACCTATGGCTACACCTTC

abundance: many
d_gene: NA
j_gene: TRBJ2-1
v_gene: TRBV5-6
CDR3aa: CASSLQSNEQFF
CDR3nt: TGTGCCAGCAGCTTGCAATCCAATGAGCAGTTCTTC

abundance: few
d_gene: NA
j_gene: TRBJ2-1
v_gene: TRBV19
CDR3aa: CASSIGAELTYNEQFF
CDR3nt: TGTGCCAGTAGTATCGGGGCGGAGCTCACCTACAATGAGCAGTTCTTC

abundance: NA
d_gene: NA
j_gene: TRBJ1-5
v_gene: TRBV20-1
CDR3aa: CSAPSGVRQPQHF
CDR3nt: TGCAGTGCGCCTTCCGGGGTCCGACAGCCCCAGCATTTT

abundance: NA
d_gene: TRBD1
j_gene: TRBJ2-1
v_gene: TRBV5-1
CDR3aa: CASSLGGQGFSYEQFF
CDR3nt: TGCGCCAGCAGCCTGGGGGGACAGGGTTTTTCCTATGAGCAGTTCTTC

abundance: NA
d_gene: NA
j_gene: TRBJ2-3
v_gene: TRBV20-1
CDR3aa: CSARDYRVLGTDTQYF
CDR3nt: TGCAGTGCTAGAGACTACCGGGTCCTAGGGACAGATACGCAGTATTTT

abundance: few
d_gene: NA
j_gene: TRBJ2-3
v_gene: TRBV5-1
CDR3aa: CASSLAGTGLSTDTQYF
CDR3nt: TGCGCCAGCAGCTTGGCCGGAACAGGGCTGTCCACAGATACGCAGTATTTT

abundance: NA
d_gene: NA
j_gene: TRBJ2-2
v_gene: TRBV6-1
CDR3aa: CASSEAQQGIGELFF
CDR3nt: TGTGCCAGCAGTGAAGCTCAACAGGGTATCGGGGAGCTGTTTTTT

abundance: few
d_gene: NA
j_gene: TRBJ1-5
v_gene: TRBV20-1
CDR3aa: CSARGARQIKHPRNQPQHF
CDR3nt: TGCAGTGCTAGGGGGGCCCGACAGATAAAACACCCTCGCAATCAGCCCCAGCATTTT

abundance: NA
d_gene: TRBD2
j_gene: TRBJ2-3
v_gene: TRBV20-1
CDR3aa: CSARDGTSLTDTQYF
CDR3nt: TGCAGTGCTAGAGATGGGACTAGCCTGACAGATACGCAGTATTTT

abundance: NA
d_gene: TRBD2
j_gene: TRBJ2-2
v_gene: TRBV29-1
CDR3aa: CSGGVAGATGELFF
CDR3nt: TGCAGCGGGGGGGTAGCGGGAGCCACCGGGGAGCTGTTTTTT

abundance: many
d_gene: NA
j_gene: TRBJ2-2
v_gene: TRBV5-1
CDR3aa: CASSNTGELFF
CDR3nt: TGTGCCAGCAGTAACACCGGGGAGCTGTTTTTT

abundance: NA
d_gene: NA
j_gene: TRBJ1-1
v_gene: TRBV3-1
CDR3aa: CASSRLGGLATEAFF
CDR3nt: TGTGCCAGCAGCAGACTTGGCGGATTGGCCACTGAAGCTTTCTTT

abundance: few
d_gene: TRBD2
j_gene: TRBJ2-3
v_gene: TRBV6-5
CDR3aa: CASSYSGLAASTDTQYF
CDR3nt: TGTGCCAGCAGTTACTCAGGACTAGCGGCTAGCACAGATACGCAGTATTTT

abundance: many
d_gene: TRBD2
j_gene: TRBJ2-2
v_gene: TRBV6-1
CDR3aa: CASNSGTATGELFF
CDR3nt: TGTGCCAGCAATAGCGGGACTGCCACCGGGGAGCTGTTTTTT

abundance: few
d_gene: NA
j_gene: TRBJ2-1
v_gene: TRBV28
CDR3aa: CASSLDVFYNEQFF
CDR3nt: TGTGCCAGCAGTTTAGATGTCTTCTACAATGAGCAGTTCTTC

abundance: many
d_gene: TRBD1
j_gene: TRBJ2-7
v_gene: TRBV7-2
CDR3aa: CASRQTGALEQYF
CDR3nt: TGTGCCAGCCGTCAAACAGGGGCCCTCGAGCAGTACTTC

abundance: many
d_gene: TRBD1
j_gene: TRBJ2-1
v_gene: TRBV5-6
CDR3aa: CASSLWGQSSYNEQFF
CDR3nt: TGTGCCAGCAGCTTGTGGGGACAGAGCTCCTACAATGAGCAGTTCTTC

abundance: few
d_gene: NA
j_gene: TRBJ1-3
v_gene: TRBV7-2
CDR3aa: CASSLGGVAGNTIYF
CDR3nt: TGTGCCAGCAGCTTAGGAGGGGTGGCCGGAAACACCATATATTTT

abundance: NA
d_gene: TRBD2
j_gene: TRBJ2-1
v_gene: TRBV20-1
CDR3aa: CSAQSGRGEQFF
CDR3nt: TGCAGTGCTCAAAGCGGGAGGGGTGAGCAGTTCTTC

abundance: few
d_gene: TRBD1
j_gene: TRBJ1-5
v_gene: TRBV6-2/TRBV6-3
CDR3aa: CASSRQGDGNQPQHF
CDR3nt: TGTGCCAGCAGTCGACAGGGGGACGGCAATCAGCCCCAGCATTTT

abundance: few
d_gene: NA
j_gene: TRBJ2-3
v_gene: TRBV6-5
CDR3aa: CASSYSTVEGTDTQYF
CDR3nt: TGTGCCAGCAGTTACTCGACGGTAGAGGGCACAGATACGCAGTATTTT

abundance: many
d_gene: NA
j_gene: TRBJ2-5
v_gene: TRBV7-2
CDR3aa: CASSLGAVETQYF
CDR3nt: TGTGCCAGCAGCTTAGGGGCCGTCGAGACCCAGTACTTC

abundance: NA
d_gene: NA
j_gene: TRBJ1-3
v_gene: TRBV7-2
CDR3aa: CASSLFGGGNTIYF
CDR3nt: TGTGCCAGCAGCTTATTCGGGGGCGGAAACACCATATATTTT

abundance: NA
d_gene: TRBD1
j_gene: TRBJ2-7
v_gene: TRBV3-1
CDR3aa: CASSRLTGTGKYEQYF
CDR3nt: TGTGCCAGCAGCCGATTAACCGGGACAGGGAAGTACGAGCAGTACTTC

abundance: few
d_gene: NA
j_gene: TRBJ2-5
v_gene: TRBV7-8
CDR3aa: CASSSTHGQQETQYF
CDR3nt: TGTGCCAGCAGCTCGACCCACGGACAGCAAGAGACCCAGTACTTC

abundance: NA
d_gene: NA
j_gene: TRBJ2-2
v_gene: TRBV7-2
CDR3aa: CASSAYRVTGELFF
CDR3nt: TGTGCCAGCAGCGCCTACAGGGTCACCGGGGAGCTGTTTTTT

abundance: NA
d_gene: TRBD1
j_gene: TRBJ2-5
v_gene: TRBV4-3
CDR3aa: CASSQEQGKETQYF
CDR3nt: TGCGCCAGCAGCCAAGAACAGGGGAAAGAGACCCAGTACTTC

abundance: NA
d_gene: NA
j_gene: TRBJ1-2
v_gene: TRBV7-2
CDR3aa: CASPLMDNYGYTF
CDR3nt: TGTGCCAGCCCCTTGATGGACAACTATGGCTACACCTTC

abundance: NA
d_gene: NA
j_gene: TRBJ2-2
v_gene: TRBV9
CDR3aa: CASSVEGLNTGELFF
CDR3nt: TGTGCCAGCAGCGTAGAGGGACTGAACACCGGGGAGCTGTTTTTT

abundance: NA
d_gene: NA
j_gene: TRBJ2-7
v_gene: TRBV6-5
CDR3aa: CASSYRAGETYEQYF
CDR3nt: TGTGCCAGCAGTTACAGGGCAGGGGAAACCTACGAGCAGTACTTC